Shown below are 5 T cell receptor beta chains from a single sample sequenced in a study of response to subunit inactivated influenza vaccine (dated by TCRdb to the late 2010s). Library preparation employed RT-PCR. The instrument given in TCRdb is Illumina HiSeq 2500. The raw public reads went through TCRdb reprocessing: fastp at Q25, MiXCR clone calling, in-frame beta chains kept. Duplicate CDR3 protein sequences are folded into a single record with the most common DNA and genes. In this sample the table shows 200,000 to 300,000 distinct CDR3 sequences, 12% of which occur a single time. The top ten constitute approximately 7.8% of the sample. The sequencing here drew on non-naive T cells sorted from PBMCs, taken roughly 15 days before vaccination. The sample's cell subset or site, from its label and the paper: memory T cell fraction. The source of these receptors is a man between 50 and 59 years old who received an inactivated influenza vaccine. Donor details come from another sample of the same person, matched by shared clones.

There are a few counts of this clonotype. J is TRBJ1-5 and V is TRBV20-1; a weak D match, TRBD1 (5 bases). Per germline, CDR1 DFQATT and CDR2 SNEGSKA (reference sequence). The CDR3 has 17 amino acids. The ends were cut back, 6 bases at V and 2 bases at J, with 23 bases in the middle. CDR3 region: CSALTGRAYTGNQPQHF. The CDR3 DNA sequence: TGCAGTGCCCTTACGGGCAGGGCTTACACTGGCAATCAGCCCCAGCATTTT.

The CDR3 region is CASSLQAGKDNEQFF. The CDR3 coding sequence is TGTGCCAGCAGCTTACAGGCGGGAAAAGACAATGAGCAGTTCTTC. The chain employs TRBV7-2 and TRBJ2-1, with D maybe TRBD2 (6 bases). CDR1 is SGHTA and CDR2 is FQGNSA in the germline V gene. The CDR3 covers 15 residues. Trimming pared 2 bases from V and 5 bases from J, leaving 13 bases between.

This clonotype came up many times. This chain connects TRBV7-2 to TRBJ2-1; TRBD2 aligns across 13 bases. Germline V gives CDR1 SGHTA, CDR2 FQGNSA. Unmatched junction bases numbered 5, after V lost 5 bases and J lost 10 bases. The CDR3 consists of 14 residues. CDR3: CASSKPGLAGEQFF. CDR3 DNA: TGTGCCAGCAGCAAACCGGGACTAGCGGGGGAGCAGTTCTTC.

This clonotype was observed a handful of times. The chain employs TRBV2 and TRBJ2-6, with 10 bases that match TRBD1. The CDR3 has 19 residues. CDR1 is SNHLY and CDR2 is FYNNEI in the germline V gene. Trimming at V came to 10 bases and at J to 0 bases, leaving 15 bases not matched to a gene. The CDR3 sequence: CATMKTAGTGVSGANVLTF. The CDR3 nucleotides are TGTGCCACTATGAAGACCGCCGGGACAGGGGTCTCTGGGGCCAACGTCCTGACTTTC.

This clonotype was counted only a few times. The chain joins TRBV12-3 or TRBV12-4 to TRBJ1-1; 11 nucleotides agree with TRBD1. The trim removed 6 bases at V and 2 bases at J, leaving 8 bases unmatched. The CDR3 length is 16 residues. The CDR3 region has the DNA TGTGCCAGCAGAAAATTGGGACAGGGGGTAAACACTGAAGCTTTCTTT. Its protein product is CASRKLGQGVNTEAFF.